This T cell receptor (beta chain) was identified in a study of T cell repertoires in cytomegalovirus infection (dated by TCRdb to about 2019). At the level of the whole study: Donor HLA type was relevant to the analysis, as public TCR beta signatures indicated carriage of CMV infection together with the matching HLA type. Points the paper makes about the study in general: Carriers of CMV infection plus the relevant HLA type were discriminated by the cumulative frequency of public TCR beta family members in the study cohort and in an independent approximately 340-donor cohort. The ex vivo response was dominated by HLA-C-restricted CMV-specific TCR beta clonotypes, and the single most frequent clonotype in two of eight donors was supplied by these HLA-C-restricted clonotypes.

Note on this clonotype: The antigen it recognizes is unknown. One base away there is no much larger clone; base qualities are not given.

Its CDR3 holds 13 amino acids, cysteine through phenylalanine. The DNA shown is the 39-base CDR3, in frame from base 1. After removal of 7 bases from V and 7 bases from J, the junction retains 9 bases not matched to a gene. The germline V gene sets CDR1 to SQVTM and CDR2 to ANQGSEA. Sequencing instrument: Illumina HiSeq 1500. TCRdb itself trimmed the public reads at Q25 with fastp, ran MiXCR and retained productive beta chains. One record per CDR3 amino acid sequence lists the most common genes and DNA. Across this sample there are approximately 170,000 distinct CDR3 sequences, with 17% seen only once. Around 20% of the sample is taken by the ten largest.

The TCR originated in a human donor in good health (CMV status not recorded). Some clones in this sample may be carry-over from other donors' samples. The sample consisted of CD8+ T cells from PBMCs. This chain is built from TRBV29-1 and TRBJ1-3, and TRBD1 aligns with 8 junction nucleotides. The DNA sequence is as follows: TGCAGCGCTCTCAGGGGGCGCGGGAACACCATATATTTT. Translated, it gives CSALRGRGNTIYF.